These 20 T cell receptor beta chains were all obtained from the same sample, sequenced in a study of response to subunit inactivated influenza vaccine. TCRdb used MiXCR to reprocess the RT-PCR reads, holding one entry per CDR3 protein. Of roughly 700,000 distinct CDR3 sequences listed, approximately 15% are singletons. The sequenced sample was PBMCs from blood, obtained around two weeks before vaccination. Source of these receptors: a man aged 45 to 65 who received an inactivated influenza vaccine.

This chain links TRBV20-1 with TRBJ2-1; TRBD2 matches at 13 bases. J gave up 6 bases and V 7 bases, and 12 bases lay outside the gene matches. CDR1 is DFQATT, CDR2 SNEGSKA, per germline (reference sequence). The CDR3 sequence is 16 residues long. CDR3 protein: CSGLNPGLAGANEQFF. The CDR3 DNA follows: TGCAGTGGCCTCAACCCCGGACTAGCGGGGGCCAATGAGCAGTTCTTC.

The CDR3 bases are TGTGCCAGCAGTGATCAGTATACGGGCAGGGGCTATGGCTACACCTTC. It translates to CASSDQYTGRGYGYTF. The V call is TRBV12-3 or TRBV12-4, the J call TRBJ1-2; tentative D call: TRBD1 (6 bases). The CDR3 contains 16 residues. V lost 5 bases and J lost 4, with 20 bases in between.

This clonotype was detected ten times or more. V is TRBV12-3 or TRBV12-4 and J is TRBJ1-5; no firm D call. The CDR3 length is 14 residues. V gave up 4 bases and J gave up 0 bases, with 7 bases separating them. CDR3 sequence reads: CASSSRYSNQPQHF. The CDR3 region has the DNA TGTGCCAGCAGTTCCCGATATAGCAATCAGCCCCAGCATTTT.

CDR3 in DNA: TGCAGTGCACAGACAGCGGGAGGGGGGACTGATGAGCAGTTCTTC. It yields the protein CSAQTAGGGTDEQFF. The V and J genes are TRBV20-1 and TRBJ2-1; 10 bases are shared with TRBD2. Germline V lookup: CDR1 DFQATT, CDR2 SNEGSKA (reference sequence). The CDR3 covers 15 residues. The V gene end was trimmed by 6 bases and the J gene end by 8 bases; junction bases not matched to a gene: 13.

The chain couples TRBV5-1 to TRBJ1-5; D gene uncertain. Germline CDR1 is SGHRS and CDR2 is YFSETQ. This CDR3 spans 14 amino acids. Trimming took off 5 bases at V and 5 bases at J, with 14 bases between the two ends. The CDR3 here is CASSRQEWDQPQHF. DNA for the CDR3: TGCGCCAGCAGTCGCCAGGAGTGGGATCAGCCCCAGCATTTT.

The rearrangement joins TRBV4-1 to TRBJ2-7, with 8 bases fitting TRBD1. Germline V CDR1 and CDR2: MGHRA, YSYEKL. Unmatched junction bases numbered 6, after V lost 4 bases and J lost 4 bases. The CDR3 covers 14 residues. The DNA for the CDR3 is TGCGCCAGCAGCCGAGAGACAGGGGTTTACGAGCAGTACTTC. Protein sequence: CASSRETGVYEQYF.

V usage is TRBV6-2 or TRBV6-3 and J usage is TRBJ2-7; 7 nucleotides align to TRBD1. V lost 6 bases to trimming and J lost 5 bases; unmatched junction nucleotides: 7. The CDR3 covers 13 residues. Germline CDR1 MNHEY, CDR2 SVGEGT. CDR3 in amino acids: CASRMDRTHEQYF. The DNA for the CDR3 is TGTGCCAGCAGAATGGACAGGACCCACGAGCAGTACTTC.

This clonotype was recorded at least ten times. CDR3 amino acids: CASSQDGPGGPYEQYF. The CDR3 region has the DNA TGCGCCAGCAGCCAAGATGGTCCAGGGGGACCCTACGAGCAGTACTTC. This chain connects TRBV4-3 to TRBJ2-7; 7 nucleotides align to TRBD1. Germline assignment: CDR1 LGHNA and CDR2 YSLEER. The CDR3 spans 16 residues. Losses at the gene ends were 0 bases for V and 2 bases for J; bases not matched to a gene: 7.

The chain carries TRBV4-1 and TRBJ1-1; perhaps TRBD1 as D (6 bases). The CDR3 totals 15 residues. Germline V gene lookup returns CDR1 MGHRA and CDR2 YSYEKL. Trimming stripped 0 bases from V and 6 bases from J, with 14 bases between. CDR3 bases: TGCGCCAGCAGCCAAGACGAGGGGGGTAGGGCTGAAGCTTTCTTT. Translation gives CASSQDEGGRAEAFF.

The CDR3 region has the DNA TGCAGTGCTAGAGATCCAGTAAACTCTGGAAACACCATATATTTT. Amino acid sequence: CSARDPVNSGNTIYF. The chain employs TRBV20-1 and TRBJ1-3; D call uncertain. The CDR3 length is 15 residues. Trimming removed 0 bases from V and 0 bases from J, with 9 bases in between. Germline assignment: CDR1 DFQATT and CDR2 SNEGSKA (reference sequence).

This clonotype showed up just a few times. The chain couples TRBV5-1 to TRBJ1-4; 8 positions match TRBD1. J was trimmed by 6 bases and V by 0 bases; bases with no gene match: 4. This CDR3 is built from 15 residues. Per the germline V gene, CDR1 is SGHRS and CDR2 is YFSETQ. The CDR3 DNA reads TGCGCCAGCAGCTTGGCCGGGACAGGATATGAAAAACTGTTTTTT. This encodes CASSLAGTGYEKLFF.

This clonotype was detected only a few times. The chain has TRBV5-1 and TRBJ1-6; perhaps TRBD1 as D (6 bases). CDR3 length equals 14 residues. V was clipped by 1 base and J by 8 bases, with 10 bases between them. From germline, CDR1 is SGHRS and CDR2 YFSETQ. The CDR3 nucleotides read TGCGCCAGCAGCTTGACAGGGCTTCATTCACCCCTCCACTTT. It is translated as CASSLTGLHSPLHF. The whole variable domain, remainder taken from reference TRBV5-1 and TRBJ1-6, is KAGVTQTPRYLIKTRGQQVTLSCSPISGHRSVSWYQQTPGQGLQFLFEYFSETQRNKGNFPGRFSGRQFSNSRSEMNVSTLELGDSALYLCASSLTGLHSPLHFGNGTRLTVT.

The chain joins TRBV6-2 or TRBV6-3 to TRBJ2-1; 10 bases align to TRBD2. The CDR3 spans 16 residues. Germline CDR1 is MNHEY and CDR2 is SVGEGT. The V segment lost 6 bases and the J segment 3 bases; nucleotides outside the gene matches: 8. The CDR3 is CASRPPIAGGYNEQFF. For the CDR3, the DNA is TGTGCCAGCAGACCCCCCATAGCGGGGGGCTACAATGAGCAGTTCTTC.

The chain recombines TRBV5-1 with TRBJ1-1; D call uncertain. Germline V lookup: CDR1 SGHRS, CDR2 YFSETQ. This CDR3 has 15 residues. Trimming shortened V by 0 bases and J by 0 bases, and 9 bases separated the two germline ends. The CDR3 DNA follows: TGCGCCAGCAGCTTGGCCTTGGAGATGAACACTGAAGCTTTCTTT. This gives the protein CASSLALEMNTEAFF.

This clonotype was seen only a few times. The rearrangement uses TRBV7-9 and TRBJ2-7; TRBD2 is a possible D gene (6 bases). CDR3 length: 15 amino acids. Trimming shortened V by 1 base and J by 0 bases, and 10 bases separated the two germline ends. In germline, CDR1 is SEHNR, CDR2 FQNEAQ (reference sequence). CDR3 DNA sequence: TGTGCCAGCAGCTTAGGTTCCGGGGGCTCCTACGAGCAGTACTTC. Translated: CASSLGSGGSYEQYF.

CDR3 residues: CASSQRLAGTYEQYF. As DNA, the CDR3 is TGCGCCAGCAGCCAAAGACTAGCGGGGACCTACGAGCAGTACTTC. This chain joins TRBV4-3 and TRBJ2-7; TRBD2 matches at 11 bases. V was clipped by 2 bases and J by 2 bases; unmatched bases: 2. The CDR3 consists of 15 residues. Germline CDR1 reads LGHNA; CDR2 reads YSLEER.

The V gene is TRBV7-2, the J gene TRBJ2-1, with D uncertain. V lost 0 bases to trimming and J lost 3 bases, with 9 bases between them. This CDR3 contains 15 residues. The germline gives CDR1 SGHTA, CDR2 FQGNSA. The CDR3 sequence: CASSLAHRSYNEQFF. CDR3 in DNA: TGTGCCAGCAGCTTAGCGCATCGGAGCTACAATGAGCAGTTCTTC.

There are a few counts of this clonotype. This chain connects TRBV7-2 to TRBJ1-1, with 7 bases matching TRBD1. Germline CDR1 and CDR2: SGHTA and FQGNSA. Trimming cost V 6 bases and J 4 bases; bases outside gene matches: 8. This CDR3 has 14 residues. The CDR3 DNA follows: TGTGCCAGCAGACAAGGACAGGTTGGCACTGAAGCTTTCTTT. It codes for CASRQGQVGTEAFF.

The chain combines TRBV3-1 with TRBJ1-1; possible D gene TRBD1, 5 bases. The CDR3 is made up of 16 amino acids. V was clipped by 4 bases and J by 3 bases, with 18 bases between them. Germline-derived CDR1 and CDR2 are LGHDT and YNNKEL (reference sequence). CDR3 protein: CASSPISGTGDTEAFF. Written as DNA, the CDR3 is TGTGCCAGCAGCCCTATTTCCGGGACGGGAGACACTGAAGCTTTCTTT. The variable domain in full, with the rest retrieved from reference TRBV3-1 and TRBJ1-1, is DTAVSQTPKYLVTQMGNDKSIKCEQNLGHDTMYWYKQDSKKFLKIMFSYNNKELIINETVPNRFSPKSPDKAHLNLHINSLELGDSAVYFCASSPISGTGDTEAFFGQGTRLTVV.

The chain has TRBV15 and TRBJ1-1; 8 bases map to TRBD1. Germline lookup yields CDR1 LNHNV and CDR2 YYDKDF (reference sequence). Unmatched junction bases numbered 9, after V lost 9 bases and J lost 3 bases. CDR3 size: 14 residues. CDR3 in DNA: TGTGCCACAACGGACAGGGATGCATACACTGAAGCTTTCTTT. Translation: CATTDRDAYTEAFF.